This T cell receptor beta chain was observed in a study of blood T cell repertoires in COVID-19. Measured with immunoSEQ multiplex PCR; TCRdb has only the in-frame clones, and not every one. The sample holds roughly 200,000 clones, around 75% seen once. Sequencing was done on a sample of peripheral blood. This sequence originates from a woman aged 40 to 50 with COVID-19, enrolled during active disease.

The CDR3 coding sequence is TGCGCCAGCAGTGGACAGCCGAACACTGAAGCTTTCTTT. It codes for CASSGQPNTEAFF. This chain joins TRBV10-1 and TRBJ1-1; perhaps TRBD1 as D (5 bases). The CDR3 is 13 residues long. Deletions cut 4 bases from V and 1 base from J, with 7 bases between. The germline V gene encodes CDR1 WNHNN and CDR2 SYGVQD (reference sequence).